Listed below are T cell receptor beta chains from one sample, sequenced in a study of cytotoxic CD8 clonotypes in ibrutinib-treated CLL. TCRdb's copy holds only in-frame clones and misses some; the assay was immunoSEQ multiplex PCR. The profile covers 50,000 to 70,000 clones, with 50% to 65% appearing a single time and 20% to 30% taken by the ten largest. Sequenced here: PBMCs, sampled at disease progression, from a patient treated with ibrutinib. The receptors derive from a human donor with chronic lymphocytic leukemia. Both conserved end residues are part of each CDR3. A D gene is named only where the DNA matches it firmly. Clone size is stated in some rows and not others, as once, few, many or a class when expanded.

V,D,J,size,length,CDR3,DNA
TRBV28,.,TRBJ1-4,few,14,CASSLPLGSEKLFF,TGTGCCAGCAGTTTACCGCTGGGTTCTGAAAAACTGTTTTTT
TRBV5-6,TRBD1,TRBJ2-2,once,14,CASSFRDRVGELFF,TGTGCCAGCAGCTTCCGGGACAGGGTTGGGGAGCTGTTTTTT
TRBV29-1,.,TRBJ1-2,many,11,CSVTGGYGYTF,TGCAGCGTGACGGGAGGTTATGGCTACACCTTC
TRBV29-1,.,TRBJ1-3,.,13,CSVDGVGGNTIYF,TGCAGCGTTGATGGAGTGGGAGGAAACACCATATATTTT
TRBV6-1,.,TRBJ2-7,once,12,CASISKVYEQYF,TGTGCCAGCATTTCTAAGGTCTACGAGCAGTACTTC
TRBV28,.,TRBJ1-5,few,14,CASSLWEDNQPQHF,TGTGCCAGCAGTTTATGGGAGGACAATCAGCCCCAGCATTTT
TRBV10-3,.,TRBJ1-5,.,15,CAISESVGFDQPQHF,TGTGCCATCAGTGAGTCGGTGGGGTTTGATCAGCCCCAGCATTTT
TRBV18,.,TRBJ1-1,few,14,CASSPQPTNTEAFF,TGTGCCAGCTCACCGCAGCCCACGAACACTGAAGCTTTCTTT
TRBV6-6,.,TRBJ1-1,.,14,CASSTMEGGTEAFF,TGTGCCAGCAGTACGATGGAGGGGGGCACTGAAGCTTTCTTT
TRBV28,TRBD1,TRBJ1-4,once,12,CASSTGAEKLFF,TGTGCCAGCAGCACAGGGGCGGAAAAACTGTTTTTT
TRBV7-2,TRBD1,TRBJ2-3,many,15,CASSRQGSSTDTQYF,TGTGCCAGCAGCCGACAGGGGTCAAGCACAGATACGCAGTATTTT
TRBV11-3,.,TRBJ2-7,.,14,CASSSFGNPYEQYF,TGTGCCAGCAGCTCATTCGGGAACCCCTACGAGCAGTACTTC
TRBV30,.,TRBJ1-4,.,15,CAWSVRSGYNEKLFF,TGTGCCTGGAGTGTACGATCCGGCTATAATGAAAAACTGTTTTTT
TRBV27,TRBD1,TRBJ1-3,.,14,CASRNRGTGNTIYF,TGTGCCAGCAGGAACAGGGGGACGGGAAACACCATATATTTT
TRBV5-1,TRBD1,TRBJ1-2,.,15,CASSAATGTAYGYTF,TGCGCCAGCAGCGCAGCAACCGGGACAGCCTATGGCTACACCTTC
TRBV14,.,TRBJ1-2,.,15,CASSQDLTGNYGYTF,TGTGCCAGCAGCCAAGATCTTACAGGCAACTATGGCTACACCTTC
TRBV19,.,TRBJ2-3,.,14,CASSVQVLGDTQYF,TGTGCCAGTAGTGTCCAGGTACTAGGGGATACGCAGTATTTT
TRBV28,.,TRBJ2-7,few,13,CATVDRSIYEQYF,TGTGCCACCGTAGACCGGTCAATTTACGAGCAGTACTTC
TRBV27,TRBD1,TRBJ1-4,.,15,CASTGGDSTNEKLFF,TGTGCCAGCACAGGGGGGGATTCAACTAATGAAAAACTGTTTTTT
TRBV27,.,TRBJ2-2,few,17,CASSPPGAWTNTGELFF,TGTGCCAGCTCACCCCCAGGGGCCTGGACGAACACCGGGGAGCTGTTTTTT
TRBV5-1,TRBD1,TRBJ2-3,.,14,CASSFTGGTDTQYF,TGCGCCAGCAGCTTCACAGGGGGTACAGATACGCAGTATTTT
TRBV2,.,TRBJ2-3,few,12,CASMGSSATQYF,TGTGCCAGCATGGGGTCTAGCGCTACGCAGTATTTT
TRBV29-1,TRBD1,TRBJ2-5,.,12,CSVATGGETQYF,TGCAGCGTTGCTACAGGGGGCGAGACCCAGTACTTC
TRBV9,.,TRBJ2-1,.,13,CASSVRLNNEQFF,TGTGCCAGCAGCGTAAGACTAAACAATGAGCAGTTCTTC
TRBV6-1,.,TRBJ1-2,few,13,CASNRGGHYGYTF,TGTGCCAGCAACCGAGGGGGACACTATGGCTACACCTTC
TRBV5-4,.,TRBJ1-1,.,13,CASSLGYGTEAFF,TGTGCCAGCAGCTTGGGGTATGGCACTGAAGCTTTCTTT
TRBV30,.,TRBJ1-5,few,13,CAWSVRGAQPQHF,TGTGCCTGGAGTGTACGAGGGGCCCAGCCCCAGCATTTT
TRBV27,TRBD1,TRBJ1-6,few,15,CASSPWGQGNSPLHF,TGTGCCAGCAGTCCCTGGGGACAGGGGAATTCACCCCTCCACTTT
TRBV7-3,.,TRBJ2-1,.,15,CASSTPTLGVGEQFF,TGTGCCAGCAGCACTCCTACTCTAGGGGTAGGTGAGCAGTTCTTC
TRBV11-2,TRBD2,TRBJ2-5,.,15,CASSLVGGRGETQYF,TGTGCCAGCAGCTTAGTTGGCGGGAGAGGAGAGACCCAGTACTTC
TRBV27,TRBD1,TRBJ2-1,.,16,CASSSPGQGIYNEQFF,TGTGCCAGCAGTAGCCCGGGACAGGGGATCTACAATGAGCAGTTCTTC
TRBV27,.,TRBJ2-7,.,14,CASNQGGKSYEQYF,TGTGCCAGCAACCAAGGCGGGAAGTCCTACGAGCAGTACTTC
TRBV18,TRBD1,TRBJ2-2,.,17,CASSPLGTGIFAGELFF,TGTGCCAGCTCACCACTAGGGACAGGGATTTTCGCCGGGGAGCTGTTTTTT
TRBV7-2,TRBD2,TRBJ2-7,.,15,CASSLGRGRGWEQYF,TGTGCCAGCAGCTTGGGTCGTGGGAGGGGCTGGGAGCAGTACTTC
TRBV7-9,TRBD2,TRBJ2-1,.,18,CASSSGVGLRGTYNEQFF,TGTGCCAGCAGCTCCGGCGTGGGTTTGCGGGGGACCTACAATGAGCAGTTCTTC
TRBV5-5,.,TRBJ1-5,.,16,CASSPTGLYSNQPQHF,TGTGCCAGCAGTCCTACAGGGCTTTATAGCAATCAGCCCCAGCATTTT
TRBV7-9,.,TRBJ2-2,.,14,CASSIVGGPGELFF,TGTGCCAGCAGCATAGTCGGGGGCCCCGGGGAGCTGTTTTTT